One sample yielded the 4 T cell receptor beta chains listed below, sequenced in a study of radiation and T cells in renal cell carcinoma. TCRdb's table, derived via immunoSEQ multiplex PCR, lists solely in-frame clones and lacks some. Counted here are over 35,000 clones, nearly 85% occurring once; the ten biggest clones make up 25% to 35%. Time point meaning: blood 4 weeks post-SBRT, at nephrectomy. The treatment denotes: 15 Gy SBRT to primary tumor, nephrectomy 4 weeks later. The sample in question was blood, obtained from a patient whose treatment included radiotherapy and nephrectomy. These receptors were taken from a woman in her seventies with renal cell carcinoma.

The chain is built from TRBV7-9 and TRBJ1-2, with TRBD1 matching over 7 bases. The CDR3 runs 13 residues. V was pared by 5 bases and J by 6 bases, with 6 bases of the junction left unmatched. Germline loops: CDR1 SEHNR, CDR2 FQNEAQ (reference sequence). CDR3 DNA sequence: TGTGCCAGCAGCCCCCAGGGGGGCGATGGCTACACCTTC. Protein sequence: CASSPQGGDGYTF.

The rearrangement joins TRBV9 to TRBJ2-5; D might be TRBD2 (6 bases). Trimming cost V 0 bases and J 1 base, with 16 bases left between them. The germline CDR1 and CDR2 sequences are SGDLS and YYNGEE. This CDR3 spans 17 amino acids. CDR3 protein: CASSVGGVPILQETQYF. Here the CDR3 DNA reads TGTGCCAGCAGCGTAGGGGGGGTCCCTATTCTCCAAGAGACCCAGTACTTC.

V gene TRBV19 combines with J gene TRBJ2-5; 7 bases fit TRBD2. The CDR3 has 14 residues. The trim removed 5 bases at V and 1 base at J, leaving 4 bases unmatched. Germline-derived CDR1 and CDR2 are LNHDA and SQIVND (reference sequence). The CDR3 spells CASSYGLVQETQYF. CDR3 coding DNA: TGTGCCAGTAGTTACGGACTAGTCCAAGAGACCCAGTACTTC.

The gene calls are TRBV2 and TRBJ2-1; TRBD2 matches at 11 bases. CDR3 length equals 16 residues. V dropped 4 bases and J dropped 7; count of bases not matched to a gene: 9. The germline V gene has CDR1 SNHLY and CDR2 FYNNEI. The CDR3 spells CASSGQLAGARNEQFF. Here the CDR3 DNA reads TGTGCCAGCAGTGGCCAACTAGCGGGGGCTAGGAATGAGCAGTTCTTC.